Listed here are 14 T cell receptor beta chains from one sample, sequenced in a study of OX40 agonist ivuxolimab in advanced cancers. TCRdb's table, derived via immunoSEQ multiplex PCR, lists solely in-frame clones and lacks some. The sample lists approximately 79,000 clones; approximately 92% were seen once. Sequencing used CD4+ or CD8+ T cells sorted from blood, obtained in a trial of the OX40 agonist ivuxolimab. The receptor set was obtained from an adult with an advanced solid tumor such as melanoma, head and neck, liver or kidney cancer.

This clone was found once. The J gene is TRBJ2-1, the V gene TRBV7-8, with 14 bases lining up with TRBD2. The V segment lost 5 bases and the J segment 0 bases; nucleotides outside the gene matches: 6. CDR1 is SGHVS, CDR2 FQNEAQ, per germline. The CDR3 runs to 18 residues. CDR3 nucleotide sequence: TGTGCCAGCAGCCTAGGACTAGCGGGGGGACGCTCCTACAATGAGCAGTTCTTC. Translation: CASSLGLAGGRSYNEQFF.

The chain uses TRBV19 and TRBJ1-1, with no clear D. From germline, CDR1 is LNHDA and CDR2 SQIVND (reference sequence). The CDR3 is made up of 16 amino acids. V was trimmed by 5 bases and J by 1 base, leaving 17 bases between them. The CDR3 loop is CASSGSLSETNTEAFF. In DNA form, the CDR3 reads TGTGCCAGTAGTGGGTCCCTGTCCGAAACGAACACTGAAGCTTTCTTT.

J is TRBJ2-7 and V is TRBV13, with TRBD1 identical over 7 bases. This CDR3 contains 15 residues. Germline CDR1 PRHDT, CDR2 FYEKMQ (reference sequence). Trimming removed 3 bases from V and 4 bases from J; junction bases left unmatched: 9. The CDR3 DNA reads as TGTGCCAGCAGCTTCCCTTCGACAGGGAAGTACGAGCAGTACTTC. Translating gives CASSFPSTGKYEQYF. The full variable domain, with the rest looked up from reference TRBV13 and TRBJ2-7, is AAGVIQSPRHLIKEKRETATLKCYPIPRHDTVYWYQQGPGQDPQFLISFYEKMQSDKGSIPDRFSAQQFSDYHSELNMSSLELGDSALYFCASSFPSTGKYEQYFGPGTRLTVT.

The table lists this clone with a count of one. The genes are TRBV5-6 and TRBJ2-5; a possible D gene is TRBD2 (5 bases). The CDR3 sequence is 13 residues long. Trimming cost V 4 bases and J 8 bases, with 15 bases left between them. The germline V gene has CDR1 SGHDT and CDR2 YYEEEE. The CDR3 DNA reads TGTGCCAGCAGCGCCGGGATCCCAGGTACCCAGTACTTC. Amino acids: CASSAGIPGTQYF.

The rearrangement uses TRBV10-3 and TRBJ2-5; D may be TRBD2 (7 bases). The CDR3 length is 14 residues. Germline-derived CDR1 and CDR2 are ENHRY and SYGVKD. The V end lost 7 bases, the J end lost 4 bases, and 16 bases lay between the germline ends. The CDR3 is CAITPGGPGETQYF. In DNA form, the CDR3 reads TGTGCCATCACCCCGGGGGGCCCTGGAGAGACCCAGTACTTC.

This sequence joins TRBV10-1 and TRBJ2-7, with a weak D call TRBD1 (6 bases). The CDR3 is 15 residues long. Deletions cut 4 bases from V and 0 bases from J, with 13 bases between. Looked up from germline, CDR1 is WNHNN and CDR2 is SYGVQD (reference sequence). CDR3 sequence (DNA): TGCGCCAGCAGTGTAGGGGACACCGGCTCCTACGAGCAGTACTTC. Protein product: CASSVGDTGSYEQYF.

The gene calls are TRBV7-9 and TRBJ2-1, with D possibly matching TRBD1 (6 bases). The V gene lost 6 bases and the J gene lost 5 bases, with 8 bases spanning the gap. CDR1 is SEHNR and CDR2 is FQNEAQ in the germline V gene (reference sequence). This CDR3 contains 12 residues. CDR3: CASSTGNNEQFF. In DNA form, the CDR3 reads TGTGCCAGCAGTACAGGGAACAATGAGCAGTTCTTC. Supplemented by reference TRBV7-9 and TRBJ2-1, the full variable domain reads DTGVSQNPRHKITKRGQNVTFRCDPISEHNRLYWYRQTLGQGPEFLTYFQNEAQLEKSRLLSDRFSAERPKGSFSTLEIQRTEQGDSAMYLCASSTGNNEQFFGPGTRLTVL.

This clone was seen only a few times. The CDR3 protein is CAISATAADSPLHF. The CDR3 region has the DNA TGTGCCATCAGTGCGACGGCGGCCGATTCACCCCTCCACTTT. The rearrangement joins TRBV10-3 to TRBJ1-6; D call uncertain. V dropped 4 bases and J dropped 8 bases, with 12 bases sitting between them. Germline V gene lookup returns CDR1 ENHRY and CDR2 SYGVKD. The CDR3 contains 14 residues.

The chain is built from TRBV19 and TRBJ1-2, with TRBD1 as a possible D gene (5 bases). CDR3 length: 13 amino acids. The germline CDR1 and CDR2 sequences are LNHDA and SQIVND (reference sequence). The V end was cut by 4 bases, the J end by 7 bases, with 13 bases between. DNA of the CDR3: TGTGCCAGTAGTAGTTTCGGGGCAGGTGGCTACACCTTC. Its protein is CASSSFGAGGYTF.

The CDR3 region has the DNA TGTGCCAGCAGCTTAGGGCGGGGTTCCTACGAGCAGTACTTC. It specifies CASSLGRGSYEQYF. The V gene is TRBV7-9, the J gene TRBJ2-7, with D possibly being TRBD2 (6 bases). The CDR3 consists of 14 residues. Germline CDR1 and CDR2: SEHNR and FQNEAQ (reference sequence). Trimming removed 1 base at V and 1 base at J, with 8 bases between.

The CDR3 protein is CASSQTGYNEQFF. The CDR3 bases are TGTGCCAGCAGCCAGACAGGCTACAATGAGCAGTTCTTC. The V gene is TRBV5-5, the J gene TRBJ2-1; TRBD1 is a possible D gene (6 bases). Germline CDR1 is SGHKS and CDR2 is YYEKEE (reference sequence). Trimming stripped 4 bases from V and 3 bases from J, with 8 bases between. The CDR3 length is 13 residues.

The CDR3 DNA is TGCGCCAGCAGCCCCGACAGGCAGGGGTCGGGGGGAGCTTTCTTT. Translation: CASSPDRQGSGGAFF. This sequence joins TRBV4-3 and TRBJ1-1; tentative D call: TRBD1 (6 bases). V was shortened by 4 bases and J by 10 bases, with 22 bases between the two germline ends. CDR3 length equals 15 residues. Germline V gene data show CDR1 as LGHNA and CDR2 as YSLEER.

The chain uses TRBV19 and TRBJ2-2; D is perhaps TRBD1 (5 bases). The CDR3 has 15 residues. V was cut by 4 bases and J by 6 bases, with 15 bases left in between. Germline CDR1 is LNHDA and CDR2 is SQIVND (reference sequence). This CDR3 reads CASSKSGNYAGELFF. CDR3 nucleotides: TGTGCCAGTAGTAAGTCAGGGAATTACGCCGGGGAGCTGTTTTTT.

The J gene is TRBJ1-2, the V gene TRBV7-2; TRBD1 is a possible D gene (5 bases). The CDR3 has 16 residues. Germline-derived CDR1 and CDR2 are SGHTA and FQGNSA. V lost 1 base and J 5 bases, leaving 17 bases between the germline ends. CDR3 residues: CASSLVGDPAPYGYTF. In nucleotides, the CDR3 is TGTGCCAGCAGCTTAGTGGGGGACCCGGCTCCTTATGGCTACACCTTC.